Listed below are T cell receptor beta chains from one sample, sequenced in a study of cytomegalovirus exposure and HLA in healthy donors. Profiled with immunoSEQ multiplex PCR; TCRdb holds only in-frame clones, not every one. This sample has 130,000 or so clones, with more than 75% found just once. Sequencing was carried out using PBMCs. The receptors stem from a male donor in good health and CMV-seronegative. The CDR3 runs from the conserved cysteine through the conserved F or W. A D gene is named only where the DNA matches it firmly. Expanded clones get a size class; other rows say once, few or many, or leave the size out.

V gene	J gene	clone size	D gene	CDR3 DNA	CDR3 protein
TRBV9	TRBJ2-5	.	TRBD2	TGTGCCAGCAGCGTAGAACTAAAAGCGGGGGCGCAAGAGACCCAGTACTTC	CASSVELKAGAQETQYF
TRBV29-1	TRBJ1-1	few	TRBD1	TGCAGCGTTCAGGGGGGGAACACTGAAGCTTTCTTT	CSVQGGNTEAFF
TRBV30	TRBJ1-2	.	.	TGTGCCTGGAGTGATCTGGGCCGTCATGGCTACACCTTC	CAWSDLGRHGYTF
TRBV6-5	TRBJ2-1	.	.	TGTGCCAGCAGTTCTACCTACGGACGGGGACACGAGCAGTTCTTC	CASSSTYGRGHEQFF
TRBV7-9	TRBJ1-4	.	.	TGTGCCAGCAGCTCGGCTGAGGAACTGTTTTTT	CASSSAEELFF
TRBV5-1	TRBJ2-3	once	.	TGCGCCAGCAGCCAAACAACAGACCGGCATAGCACAGATACGCAGTATTTT	CASSQTTDRHSTDTQYF
TRBV2	TRBJ2-7	.	.	TGTGCCAGAGACACGCACGCGGACAGCTCCTACGAGCAGTACTTC	CARDTHADSSYEQYF
TRBV13	TRBJ2-7	.	.	TGTGCCAGCAGCTTAGAGGGGTCCTACGAGCAGTACTTC	CASSLEGSYEQYF
TRBV7-8	TRBJ1-5	.	.	TGTGCCAGCAGCGCACATCATCAGCCCCAGCATTTT	CASSAHHQPQHF
TRBV5-4	TRBJ2-7	.	.	TGTGCCAGCAGCTTTCGCCAGAATCTCTCCTACGAGCAGTACTTC	CASSFRQNLSYEQYF
TRBV18	TRBJ1-1	once	.	TGTGCCAGCTCACCATTCGGGCGGGACACTGAAGCTTTCTTT	CASSPFGRDTEAFF
TRBV4-1	TRBJ2-2	.	.	TGCGCCAGCAGCACAGCCGGAATCACCGGGGAGCTGTTTTTT	CASSTAGITGELFF
TRBV2	TRBJ2-3	.	.	TGTGCCAGCAGTGAAGTCGCGGGGGCTAGCACAGATACGCAGTATTTT	CASSEVAGASTDTQYF
TRBV5-8	TRBJ2-7	.	TRBD1	TGTGCCAGCAGCTTACGGGACAGTCATGTCTACGAGCAGTACTTC	CASSLRDSHVYEQYF
TRBV6-4	TRBJ2-3	.	TRBD1	TGTGCCAACAGTGTAGGACAGGGGGCAGCAGATACGCAGTATTTT	CANSVGQGAADTQYF
TRBV10-3	TRBJ2-3	.	TRBD1	TGTGCCATCAGTGGGGTAGCGAAGGGGGCCACAGATACGCAGTATTTT	CAISGVAKGATDTQYF
TRBV5-4	TRBJ1-1	few	TRBD1	TGTGCCAGCAGCCCAGGGACAGGGGGAAAAACTGAAGCTTTCTTT	CASSPGTGGKTEAFF
TRBV7-2	TRBJ2-7	few	TRBD1	TGTGCCAGCAGCTTCCGGGACAGGGGGCGCGAGCAGTACTTC	CASSFRDRGREQYF
TRBV7-2	TRBJ2-5	.	TRBD1	TGTGCCAGCAGCTTAGCCGGGACAGGGTTAATAGAGACCCAGTACTTC	CASSLAGTGLIETQYF
TRBV9	TRBJ1-2	.	.	TGTGCCAGCAGCGTAGGCAGGGCGGGCTACACCTTC	CASSVGRAGYTF
TRBV5-1	TRBJ1-1	.	.	TGCGCCAGCAGCGTGGGGCCCCTGACAGAGAACACTGAAGCTTTCTTT	CASSVGPLTENTEAFF
TRBV5-1	TRBJ2-2	.	TRBD2	TGCGCCAGCAGCGGGTCTACGGGGGGGACCGGGGAGCTGTTTTTT	CASSGSTGGTGELFF
TRBV4-3	TRBJ2-7	.	TRBD1	TGCGCCAGCAGCCAAGGGACAGGGCGCTACGAGCAGTACTTC	CASSQGTGRYEQYF
TRBV7-2	TRBJ2-5	.	.	TGTGCCAGCAGTCAGGGGATTCAACAGACCCAGTACTTC	CASSQGIQQTQYF
TRBV27	TRBJ2-1	.	.	TGTGCCAGCAGCTGGGGGGGCCTTAGCTCCTACAATGAGCAGTTCTTC	CASSWGGLSSYNEQFF
TRBV30	TRBJ1-5	.	.	TGTGCCTGGAGTGGACAGGCCGGCAATCAGCCCCAGCATTTT	CAWSGQAGNQPQHF
TRBV30	TRBJ2-3	many	.	TGTGCCTGGAGTGTAGAGAGGTCAACGCAGTATTTT	CAWSVERSTQYF
TRBV4-3	TRBJ1-6	.	TRBD1	TGCGCCAGCAGCCTTGGACAGGGCCCCTATAATTCACCCCTCCACTTT	CASSLGQGPYNSPLHF
TRBV7-2	TRBJ1-2	few	.	TGTGCCAGCCGAGGGGGTGGCAGAGTCTATGGCTACACCTTC	CASRGGGRVYGYTF
TRBV7-2	TRBJ2-5	.	TRBD1	TGTGCCAGCAGCTTAGGGACAGGGGGCGGGGAGACCCAGTACTTC	CASSLGTGGGETQYF
TRBV7-2	TRBJ1-1	.	.	TGTGCCAGCAGCAAACAGGGTGGCACTGAAGCTTTCTTT	CASSKQGGTEAFF
TRBV9	TRBJ2-3	.	TRBD2	TGTGCCAGCAGCCCCGGGGGGGCAACAGATACGCAGTATTTT	CASSPGGATDTQYF
TRBV30	TRBJ1-6	few	TRBD1	TGTGCCTGGAGTTTAAACGACAGGGTCGACCACTTT	CAWSLNDRVDHF
TRBV5-1	TRBJ2-3	.	.	TGCGCCAGCAGCTTGGCGGGGGGCACAGATACGCAGTATTTT	CASSLAGGTDTQYF
TRBV29-1	TRBJ2-2	.	TRBD1	TGCAGCGCTGACAGGGGGTGGGACACCGGGGAGCTGTTTTTT	CSADRGWDTGELFF
TRBV9	TRBJ2-5	.	.	TGTGCCAGCAGCGTAGCAGGGTCGCAGACCCAGTACTTC	CASSVAGSQTQYF
TRBV18	TRBJ1-5	.	.	TGTGCCAGCTCACCAGAATACGGTTCCAACCAGCCCCAGCATTTT	CASSPEYGSNQPQHF
TRBV29-1	TRBJ2-7	.	TRBD1	TGCAGCGTTGACGACAGGGCCTCCAACGAGCAGTACTTC	CSVDDRASNEQYF
TRBV7-2	TRBJ2-7	.	TRBD1	TGTGCCAGCAGCCGAGACAGGGTCGAGCAGTACTTC	CASSRDRVEQYF
TRBV6-1	TRBJ1-4	few	TRBD1	TGTGCCAGCAGTGGTAGGACAGGGGCTAATGAAAAACTGTTTTTT	CASSGRTGANEKLFF
TRBV7-8	TRBJ2-2	.	.	TGTGCCAGCAGCTTAGGGGCCAACACCGGGGAGCTGTTTTTT	CASSLGANTGELFF
TRBV27	TRBJ1-1	.	.	TGTGCCAGCAGTCCTCCAGGGGACGCAGGTGAAGCTTTCTTT	CASSPPGDAGEAFF
TRBV1	TRBJ2-5	.	.	TGCACCAGCAGCCAACCCGACAGGGTTTGTAAAGAGACCCAGTACTTC	CTSSQPDRVCKETQYF
TRBV5-6	TRBJ1-3	.	.	TGTGCCAGCAGCTTACAGCGGCGGGGGTCTGGAAACACCATATATTTT	CASSLQRRGSGNTIYF
TRBV11-2	TRBJ1-2	.	.	TGTGCCAGCAGCTCAAGAGTACAGGGCGACTATGGCTACACCTTC	CASSSRVQGDYGYTF
TRBV7-9	TRBJ1-1	.	TRBD1	TGTGCCAGTACAGGGGCTACGAACACTGAAGCTTTCTTT	CASTGATNTEAFF
TRBV5-1	TRBJ2-1	.	.	TGCGCCAGCAGCTTGGTGGCGGGACTCAGACCAAACAATGAGCAGTTCTTC	CASSLVAGLRPNNEQFF
TRBV15	TRBJ2-1	.	TRBD2	TGTGCCACCAGCAGAGATAGCGGGGGCTCCTACAATGAGCAGTTCTTC	CATSRDSGGSYNEQFF
TRBV19	TRBJ1-4	.	.	TGTGCCAGTAGGGAAGGGGGTGAAAAACTGTTTTTT	CASREGGEKLFF
TRBV15	TRBJ2-7	.	.	TGTGCCACCAGCAGAGGTGGGGAGCAGAACGAGCAGTACTTC	CATSRGGEQNEQYF